A selection of T cell receptor beta chains follows, all from one sample in a study of T cell responses to AZD1222 COVID-19 vaccine. Data came from immunoSEQ multiplex PCR; TCRdb stores just in-frame clones and leaves some out. The repertoire holds 120,000 or so clones, roughly 90% seen once, with over 8.5% in the top ten. The specimen comprised peripheral blood, sampled on day 0 of MenACWY control vaccination. These TCRs come from an adult in good health. Each CDR3 is given with its conserved first and last residue.

J gene | V gene | CDR3 protein
TRBJ1-2 | TRBV4-2 | CASSQVTDNNYGYTF
TRBJ2-3 | TRBV18 | CASSPSTDTQYF
TRBJ2-1 | TRBV18 | CASSPRDSYNEQFF
TRBJ2-3 | TRBV18 | CASSPNSRARGTDTQYF
TRBJ1-6 | TRBV2 | CASSFDSSSYNSPLHF
TRBJ2-5 | TRBV10-3 | CAISEPGLGETQYF
TRBJ2-3 | TRBV19 | CASTQRGGIPDTQYF
TRBJ1-5 | TRBV6-5 | CASSSGGTQHF
TRBJ2-7 | TRBV30 | CAWTLLPLGGLAGYYEQYF
TRBJ2-1 | TRBV6-5 | CASRPGGYNEQFF
TRBJ1-6 | TRBV7-3 | CASSLTGPAGGGGSPLHF
TRBJ2-1 | TRBV12-3/TRBV12-4 | CASSQYGNEQFF
TRBJ2-7 | TRBV7-8 | CASSFGGQVFGNEQYF
TRBJ1-1 | TRBV10-1 | CASSEGGVNTEAFF
TRBJ2-2 | TRBV9 | CASSFMLQGNTGELFF
TRBJ2-5 | TRBV3-1/TRBV3-2 | CASSRGSSYQETQYF
TRBJ1-5 | TRBV6-5 | CASSLAVGNQPQHF
TRBJ2-3 | TRBV5-1 | CASSLAGGLVTDTQYF